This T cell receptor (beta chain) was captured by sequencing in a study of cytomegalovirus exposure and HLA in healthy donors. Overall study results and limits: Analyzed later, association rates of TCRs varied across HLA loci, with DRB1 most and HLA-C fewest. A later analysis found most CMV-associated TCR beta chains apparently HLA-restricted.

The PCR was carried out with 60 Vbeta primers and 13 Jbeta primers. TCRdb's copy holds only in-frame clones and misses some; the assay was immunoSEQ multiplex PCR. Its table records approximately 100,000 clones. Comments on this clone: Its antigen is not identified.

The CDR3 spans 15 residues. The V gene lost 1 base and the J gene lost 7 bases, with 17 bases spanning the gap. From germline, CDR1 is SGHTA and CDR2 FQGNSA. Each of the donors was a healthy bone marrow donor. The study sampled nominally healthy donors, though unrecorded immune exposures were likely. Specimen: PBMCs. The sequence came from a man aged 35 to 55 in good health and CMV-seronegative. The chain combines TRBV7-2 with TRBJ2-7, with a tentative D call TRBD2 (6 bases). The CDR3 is CASSLEPGVPGEQYF. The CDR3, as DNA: TGTGCCAGCAGCTTAGAACCGGGAGTGCCGGGGGAGCAGTACTTC.